The 17 T cell receptor beta chains listed next were all sequenced from one sample in a study of OX40 agonist ivuxolimab in advanced cancers. The assay was immunoSEQ multiplex PCR, and TCRdb's table has in-frame clones only and misses some. This repertoire shows 50,000 to 60,000 clones, over 80% found once; its top ten account for around 5%. The sample was CD4+ or CD8+ T cells sorted from blood, taken in a trial of the OX40 agonist ivuxolimab. These receptors were obtained from an adult with an advanced solid tumor such as melanoma, head and neck, liver or kidney cancer.

This clone came up a few times. The chain recombines TRBV2 with TRBJ2-1; tentatively, D is TRBD2 (6 bases). The ends were cut back, 7 bases at V and 5 bases at J, with 15 bases in the middle. This CDR3 contains 14 residues. CDR1 and CDR2 from the germline V gene are SNHLY and FYNNEI. The CDR3, as DNA: TGTGCCAGCACTGACGCGGGATTCAACAATGAGCAGTTCTTC. It specifies CASTDAGFNNEQFF.

V and J are TRBV28 and TRBJ2-1; no clear D. The germline gives CDR1 MDHEN, CDR2 SYDVKM. The CDR3 contains 17 residues. The ends were cut back, 3 bases at V and 0 bases at J, with 15 bases in the middle. CDR3 amino acids: CASSLGSGLSSYNEQFF. The CDR3 coding sequence is TGTGCCAGCAGTTTGGGATCGGGCCTAAGCTCCTACAATGAGCAGTTCTTC.

V gene TRBV9 combines with J gene TRBJ2-1; no clear D. Germline V gene sequence: CDR1 SGDLS, CDR2 YYNGEE. Between the trimmed V and J ends, which lost 2 bases and 8 bases, there was a span of 8 bases. The CDR3 length is 12 residues. CDR3 DNA: TGTGCCAGCAGCGTCGAAAGGGATGAGCAGTTCTTC. Translating it yields CASSVERDEQFF.

In its sample, this clone was seen once. The chain is built from TRBV6-1 and TRBJ1-5; D is unclear. V shed 10 bases and J shed 4 bases, with 20 bases lying between them. This CDR3 is 15 amino acids long. From germline, CDR1 is MNHNS and CDR2 SASEGT. The CDR3 sequence: CATKLQRTANQPQHF. As DNA, the CDR3 is TGTGCCACCAAACTCCAACGTACAGCAAATCAGCCCCAGCATTTT.

The genes are TRBV14 and TRBJ2-3; TRBD2 is a possible D gene (5 bases). The CDR3 covers 14 residues. The V end lost 1 base, the J end lost 1 base, and 6 bases lay between the germline ends. The germline V gene has CDR1 SGHDN and CDR2 FVKESK. DNA for the CDR3: TGTGCCAGCAGCCAAGTGAGGGGCACAGATACGCAGTATTTT. Its translation is CASSQVRGTDTQYF. Using reference TRBV14 and TRBJ2-3 for the parts outside the CDR3, the full variable domain is EAGVTQFPSHSVIEKGQTVTLRCDPISGHDNLYWYRRVMGKEIKFLLHFVKESKQDESGMPNNRFLAERTGGTYSTLKVQPAELEDSGVYFCASSQVRGTDTQYFGPGTRLTVL.

The V call is TRBV9, the J call TRBJ2-5, with 7 bases fitting TRBD1. CDR1 and CDR2 (germline): SGDLS, YYNGEE. V was pared by 3 bases and J by 2 bases, with 7 bases of the junction left unmatched. The CDR3 contains 15 residues. DNA of the CDR3: TGTGCCAGCAGCGAGACGACAGGGTTGCAAGAGACCCAGTACTTC. This translates into CASSETTGLQETQYF.

This sequence joins TRBV11-3 and TRBJ2-1; D is perhaps TRBD2 (5 bases). The ends were cut back, 0 bases at V and 1 base at J, with 10 bases in the middle. Germline CDR1 SGHNT, CDR2 YENEEA. The CDR3 runs 16 residues. The CDR3 protein is CASSLDPQRSYNEQFF. CDR3 bases: TGTGCCAGCAGCTTAGATCCCCAGCGGTCCTACAATGAGCAGTTCTTC. The full variable domain, rest sourced from reference TRBV11-3 and TRBJ2-1, is EAGVVQSPRYKIIEKKQPVAFWCNPISGHNTLYWYLQNLGQGPELLIRYENEEAVDDSQLPKDRFSAERLKGVDSTLKIQPAELGDSAVYLCASSLDPQRSYNEQFFGPGTRLTVL.

The chain links TRBV29-1 to TRBJ2-5; D remains unclear. TRBJ2-7 matches the DNA end more closely, so the J call is doubtful. There are 14 residues in the CDR3. Per the germline V gene, CDR1 is SQVTM and CDR2 is ANQGSEA. Here the CDR3 reads CSVRSAQSSYEQYF. The CDR3 nucleotides are TGCAGCGTTAGAAGCGCTCAGAGCTCCTACGAGCAGTACTTC.

The J gene is TRBJ1-1, the V gene TRBV6-1, with 7 positions matching TRBD1. Germline V gene sequence: CDR1 MNHNS, CDR2 SASEGT. The CDR3 loop spans 15 amino acids. V trimming: 2 bases; J trimming: 7 bases; junction bases outside the gene matches: 10. The CDR3 DNA follows: TGTGCCAGCAGTGAAAGTCTTGCGGCAGGGGGTGAAGCTTTCTTT. Protein product: CASSESLAAGGEAFF.

There are a few counts of this clone. The chain links TRBV10-3 to TRBJ1-6, with a possible D match to TRBD1 (5 bases). This CDR3 region has 13 residues. CDR1 and CDR2 (germline): ENHRY, SYGVKD. V gave up 8 bases and J gave up 4 bases, with 9 bases separating them. The CDR3 sequence: CAIWAGYNSPLHF. CDR3 bases: TGTGCCATCTGGGCAGGGTATAATTCACCCCTCCACTTT.

The V gene is TRBV5-1, the J gene TRBJ2-3, with TRBD1 as a possible D gene (5 bases). The length of the CDR3 is 14 residues. Germline CDR1 is SGHRS and CDR2 is YFSETQ. V dropped 4 bases and J dropped 5 bases, with 14 bases sitting between them. This chain's CDR3 is CASSVRDVGDTQYF. The CDR3 nucleotides are TGCGCCAGCAGCGTCAGGGATGTGGGAGATACGCAGTATTTT. The whole variable domain, remainder taken from reference TRBV5-1 and TRBJ2-3, is KAGVTQTPRYLIKTRGQQVTLSCSPISGHRSVSWYQQTPGQGLQFLFEYFSETQRNKGNFPGRFSGRQFSNSRSEMNVSTLELGDSALYLCASSVRDVGDTQYFGPGTRLTVL.

The chain recombines TRBV19 with TRBJ2-2; D possibly matches TRBD1 or TRBD2 (6 bases each). The V end lost 5 bases, the J end lost 6 bases, and 28 bases lay between the germline ends. This CDR3 comprises 19 residues. Germline lookup yields CDR1 LNHDA and CDR2 SQIVND (reference sequence). This CDR3 reads CASSSAGLLGGRVAGELFF. CDR3 nucleotides: TGTGCCAGTAGTTCGGCGGGTTTGTTAGGGGGGCGCGTGGCCGGGGAGCTGTTTTTT.

The V gene is TRBV7-5, the J gene TRBJ2-4; the table calls TRBD1, which could not be checked here. TRBV7-5 is noted as a pseudogene. The CDR3 consists of 16 residues. For the CDR3, the DNA is TGTGCCAGAAGCTTAGGGGACAGGGGGTGGGACAACATTCAGTACTTC. Amino acid sequence: CARSLGDRGWDNIQYF.

V is TRBV5-6 and J is TRBJ2-1; 10 nucleotides align to TRBD2. The junction had 14 bases not matched to a gene; V was cut back by 2 bases and J by 6 bases. The germline V gene has CDR1 SGHDT and CDR2 YYEEEE. The CDR3 covers 18 residues. The CDR3 sequence is CASSFTGAASGSTNEQFF. The CDR3 bases are TGTGCCAGCAGCTTTACGGGGGCGGCTAGCGGGAGTACCAATGAGCAGTTCTTC.

This sequence joins TRBV28 and TRBJ2-7, with 8 bases identical to TRBD1. CDR1 is MDHEN, CDR2 SYDVKM, per germline. V gave up 8 bases and J gave up 3 bases; unmatched junction bases: 9. The CDR3 loop spans 14 amino acids. The CDR3 nucleotides are TGTGCCAGCTATCCCGGGACAGGCCTCTACGAGCAGTACTTC. It translates to CASYPGTGLYEQYF.

In regard to this clone: One end of the junction is discordant with germline, which a read error may explain. The chain uses TRBV7-7 and TRBJ2-1; D is unresolved. Germline CDR1 reads SSHAT; CDR2 reads FNYEAQ (reference sequence). The CDR3 has 15 residues. The CDR3 region is CASSPGQAIYNEQFF. CDR3 bases: TGTGCTAGCAGCCCCGGGCAGGCAATATACAATGAGCAGTTCTTC.

The chain employs TRBV2 and TRBJ2-2; either TRBD1 or TRBD2 may supply D (6 bases each). Germline loops: CDR1 SNHLY, CDR2 FYNNEI. Trimming took 6 bases from V and 4 from J, leaving 9 bases between them. The CDR3 spans 13 residues. The CDR3 loop reads CASRQGGTGELFF. The DNA of the CDR3 is TGTGCCAGCAGACAGGGAGGCACCGGGGAGCTGTTTTTT.